The clone carrying this T cell receptor beta chain has a single count. Its antigen is still unknown. A read error may account for a junction end that differs from germline. The record originates from a study of breast tumors, draining lymph nodes, adjacent tissues. Findings of the study overall: Most tumor T cells seemingly derive from lymph node, then expand in tumor. Compared with lymph nodes, tumors were less diverse; compared with nontumor tissue, more. Tumor T cell lymph node origin was a supported hypothesis, not proven.

This CDR3 is built from 14 residues. Germline V gene lookup returns CDR1 MNHNS and CDR2 SASEGT. TCRdb re-derived calls from the multiplex PCR reads in MiXCR, one entry per CDR3 protein. This repertoire shows tens of thousands of distinct CDR3 sequences, about 70% found once; its top ten account for roughly 21%. The sequencing sample was made of tumor-adjacent breast tissue. The clonotype originates from a female donor with breast cancer. Some clones in this sample may be carry-over from other donors' samples. This chain connects TRBV6-1 to TRBJ2-3; D is uncertain. CDR3 bases: TGTGCCAGCACCGGGCCAGAGAGCACAGATGCGCAGTATTTT. Its protein product is CASTGPESTDAQYF.